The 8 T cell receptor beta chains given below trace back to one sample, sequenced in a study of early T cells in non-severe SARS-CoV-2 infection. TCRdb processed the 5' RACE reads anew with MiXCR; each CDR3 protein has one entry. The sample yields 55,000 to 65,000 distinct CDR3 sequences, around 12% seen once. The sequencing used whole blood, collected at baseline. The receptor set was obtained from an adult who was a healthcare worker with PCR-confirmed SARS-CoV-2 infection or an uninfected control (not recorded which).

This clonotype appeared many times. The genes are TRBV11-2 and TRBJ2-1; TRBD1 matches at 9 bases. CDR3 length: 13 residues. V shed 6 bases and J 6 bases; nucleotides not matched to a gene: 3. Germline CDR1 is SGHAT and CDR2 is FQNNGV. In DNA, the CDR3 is TGTGCCAGCAGACGGGGACAGGGCAATGAGCAGTTCTTC. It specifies CASRRGQGNEQFF.

CDR3 nucleotide sequence: TGTGCCAGCAGCTTGCGGACTTCGATCTCCTACGAGCAGTACTTC. Translated, it gives CASSLRTSISYEQYF. V and J are TRBV7-8 and TRBJ2-7; D is perhaps TRBD2 (5 bases). Germline CDR1 and CDR2: SGHVS and FQNEAQ. Deletions cut 3 bases from V and 0 bases from J, with 12 bases between. CDR3 length: 15 residues.

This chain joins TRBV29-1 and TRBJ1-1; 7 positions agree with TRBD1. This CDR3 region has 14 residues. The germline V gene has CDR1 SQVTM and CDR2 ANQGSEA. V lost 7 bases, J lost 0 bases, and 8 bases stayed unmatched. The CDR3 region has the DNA TGCAGCGGCCAAACCAGGGGGTTGAACACTGAAGCTTTCTTT. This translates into CSGQTRGLNTEAFF.

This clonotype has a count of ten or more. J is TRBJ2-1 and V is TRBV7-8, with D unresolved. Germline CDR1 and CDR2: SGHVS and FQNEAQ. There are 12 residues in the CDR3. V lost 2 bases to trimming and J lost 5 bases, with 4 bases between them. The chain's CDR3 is CASSLNHNEQFF. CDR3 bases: TGTGCCAGCAGCTTAAATCACAATGAGCAGTTCTTC.

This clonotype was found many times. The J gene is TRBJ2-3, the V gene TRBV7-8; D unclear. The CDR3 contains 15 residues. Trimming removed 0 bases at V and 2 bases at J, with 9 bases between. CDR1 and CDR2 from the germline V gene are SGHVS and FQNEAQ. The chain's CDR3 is CASSLAQVVTDTQYF. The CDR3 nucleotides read TGTGCCAGCAGCTTAGCGCAGGTAGTCACAGATACGCAGTATTTT.

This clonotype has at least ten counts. The CDR3 loop is CASSPRQGFHEQYF. CDR3 nucleotide sequence: TGTGCCAGCAGCCCCCGACAGGGTTTTCACGAGCAGTACTTC. The chain has TRBV13 and TRBJ2-7, with 7 bases that match TRBD1. This CDR3 has 14 residues. The V gene end was trimmed by 5 bases and the J gene end by 5 bases; junction bases not matched to a gene: 9. In germline, CDR1 is PRHDT, CDR2 FYEKMQ (reference sequence).

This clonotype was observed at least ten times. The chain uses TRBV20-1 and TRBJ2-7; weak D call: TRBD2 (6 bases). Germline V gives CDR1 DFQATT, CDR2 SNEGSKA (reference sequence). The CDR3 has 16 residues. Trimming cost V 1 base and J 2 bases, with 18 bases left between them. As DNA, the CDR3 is TGCAGTGCTAGAGCTCCTACGGGGGACCGAGCCTACGAGCAGTACTTC. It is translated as CSARAPTGDRAYEQYF.

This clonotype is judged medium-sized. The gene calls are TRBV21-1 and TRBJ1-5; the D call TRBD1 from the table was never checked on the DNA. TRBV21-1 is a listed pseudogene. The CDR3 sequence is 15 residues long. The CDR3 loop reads CASTKLQGNNQPQHF. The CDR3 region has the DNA TGTGCCAGTACCAAACTTCAGGGGAACAATCAGCCCCAGCATTTT.